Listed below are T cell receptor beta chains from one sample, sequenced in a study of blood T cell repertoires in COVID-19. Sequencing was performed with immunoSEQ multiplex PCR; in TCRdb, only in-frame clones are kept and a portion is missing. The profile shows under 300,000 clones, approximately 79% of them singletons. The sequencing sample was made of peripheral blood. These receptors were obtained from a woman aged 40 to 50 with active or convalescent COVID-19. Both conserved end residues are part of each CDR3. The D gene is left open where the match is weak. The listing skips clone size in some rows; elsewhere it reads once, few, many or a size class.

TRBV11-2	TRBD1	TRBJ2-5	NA	TGTGCCAGCAGCTTGACAGGGATGGGGGAGACCCAGTACTTC	CASSLTGMGETQYF
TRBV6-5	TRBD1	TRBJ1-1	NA	TGTGCCAGCAGCCCAGGGACAGGGGTTGCTGAAGCTTTCTTT	CASSPGTGVAEAFF
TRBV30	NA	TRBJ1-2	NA	TGTGCCTGGAGTGTAGCAGGGGAGGGTGGCTACACCTTC	CAWSVAGEGGYTF
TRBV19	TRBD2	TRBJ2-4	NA	TGTGCCAGTAGTATTGGGCTAGCGGGGCTAGCCAAAAACATTCAGTACTTC	CASSIGLAGLAKNIQYF
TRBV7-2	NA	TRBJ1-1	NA	TGTGCCAGCAGCTTAGTTCAGGGGCGCACTGAAGCTTTCTTT	CASSLVQGRTEAFF
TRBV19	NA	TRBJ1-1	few	TGTGCCAGTAGTATAACAGCGAACACTGAAGCTTTCTTT	CASSITANTEAFF
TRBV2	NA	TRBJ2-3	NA	TGTGCCAGCAGTCTATCCGGGACTAGCACAGATACGCAGTATTTT	CASSLSGTSTDTQYF
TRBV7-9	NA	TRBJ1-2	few	TGTGCCAGCAGTCCTAGGGAGGCCTATGATGGCTACACCTTC	CASSPREAYDGYTF
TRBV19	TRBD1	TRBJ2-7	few	TGTGCCAGTAGTGTCCAGGGGGCCCAATCCTACGAGCAGTACTTC	CASSVQGAQSYEQYF
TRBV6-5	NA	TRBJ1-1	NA	TGTGCCAGCACCTACGGGAGGAACACTGAAGCTTTCTTT	CASTYGRNTEAFF
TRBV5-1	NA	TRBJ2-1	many	TGCGCCAGCAGCAAAGGACAGGAGCAGTTCTTC	CASSKGQEQFF
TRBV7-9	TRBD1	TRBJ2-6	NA	TGTGCCAGCAGCTTTGACCAGGGGGCCAATCTGATCGGGGCCAACGTCCTGACTTTC	CASSFDQGANLIGANVLTF
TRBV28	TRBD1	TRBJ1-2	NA	TGTGCCAGCAGAGAACAGGGGGCGGACTATGGCTACACCTTC	CASREQGADYGYTF
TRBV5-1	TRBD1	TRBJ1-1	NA	TGCGCCAGCAGTTGGGGGCCGCCAGGGGGCACTGAAGCTTTCTTT	CASSWGPPGGTEAFF
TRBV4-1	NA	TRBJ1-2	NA	TGCGCCAGCAGCCAAGCAGGGATACGGGGGTTTGGCTATGGCTACACCTTC	CASSQAGIRGFGYGYTF
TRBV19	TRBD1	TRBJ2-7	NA	TGTGCCAGCAGTGGACAGGCTGTGTCCTACGAGCAGTACTTC	CASSGQAVSYEQYF
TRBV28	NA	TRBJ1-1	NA	TGTGCCAGCACCACCGGGGGGGGCTGGACTGAAGCTTTCTTT	CASTTGGGWTEAFF
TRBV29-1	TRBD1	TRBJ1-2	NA	TGCAGCGTTGAGACTCCACAGGGGTCTTGGTATGGCTACACCTTC	CSVETPQGSWYGYTF
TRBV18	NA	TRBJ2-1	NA	TGTGCCAGCTCACCCCTATTGACAGATTACAATGAGCAGTTCTTC	CASSPLLTDYNEQFF
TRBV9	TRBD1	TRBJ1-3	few	TGTGCCAGCAGCGAGGGACAGGACTCTGGAAACACCATATATTTT	CASSEGQDSGNTIYF
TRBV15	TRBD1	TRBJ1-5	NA	TGTGCCACCAGCAGCCTCGACAGGGGGCTAGATCAGCCCCAGCATTTT	CATSSLDRGLDQPQHF
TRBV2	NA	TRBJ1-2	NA	TGTGCCAGCAAGCCGGACAGTCTCTATGGCTACACCTTC	CASKPDSLYGYTF
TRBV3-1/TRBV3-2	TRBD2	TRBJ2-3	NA	TGTGCCAGCAGCGCCCCTAGCGGGGGGGGAAATACGCAGTATTTT	CASSAPSGGGNTQYF
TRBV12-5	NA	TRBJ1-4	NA	TGTGCTAGTGGTTCGCCGCGGGGGACTAATGAAAAACTGTTTTTT	CASGSPRGTNEKLFF
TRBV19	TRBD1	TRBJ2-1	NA	TGTGCCAGTAGTAGGGGACAGGGCCTCCCAAATGAGCAGTTCTTC	CASSRGQGLPNEQFF
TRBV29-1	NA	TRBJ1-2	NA	TGCAGCGTTGAGTCAAGGGGGTCCTATGGCTACACCTTC	CSVESRGSYGYTF
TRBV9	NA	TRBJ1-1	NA	TGTGCCAGCAGCGTATCCGGCGGTAACACTGAAGCTTTCTTT	CASSVSGGNTEAFF
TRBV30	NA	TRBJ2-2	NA	TGTGCCTGGACGGGGGGCGGGGGCTCCGGGGAGCTGTTTTTT	CAWTGGGGSGELFF
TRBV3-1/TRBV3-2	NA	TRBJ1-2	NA	TGTGCCAGCAGCCCGGACTACGGCGGCTACACCTTC	CASSPDYGGYTF
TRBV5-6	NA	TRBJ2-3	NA	TGTGCCAGCAGCCCCCCATTTGCAGATACGCAGTATTTT	CASSPPFADTQYF
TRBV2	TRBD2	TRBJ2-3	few	TGTGCCAGCAGTGGATGGACTAGCGGGGGGGCAACAGATACGCAGTATTTT	CASSGWTSGGATDTQYF
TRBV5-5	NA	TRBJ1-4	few	TGTGCCAGCAGCGAACCGACGGGTAATGAAAAACTGTTTTTT	CASSEPTGNEKLFF
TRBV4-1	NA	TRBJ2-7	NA	TGCGCCAGCAGCCAAGAACTTGCCTACGAGCAGTACTTC	CASSQELAYEQYF
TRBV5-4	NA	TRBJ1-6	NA	TGTGCCAGCACCCCGGGGGGCTCCTATAATTCACCCCTCCACTTT	CASTPGGSYNSPLHF
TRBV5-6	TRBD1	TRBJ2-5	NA	TGTGCCAGCAGCTCCAGGAGGGGACAGGGGTGGGAGACCCAGTACTTC	CASSSRRGQGWETQYF
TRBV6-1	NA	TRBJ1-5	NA	TGTGCCAGCAGTGAAAGGTGGCAGGGTAAGGATCAGCCCCAGCATTTT	CASSERWQGKDQPQHF
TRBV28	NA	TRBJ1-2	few	TGTGCCAGCCGCCCCCACTCCGATAACTATGGCTACACCTTC	CASRPHSDNYGYTF
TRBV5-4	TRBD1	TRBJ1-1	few	TGTGCCAGCAGCTGGGGACAGGGCGCGAACACTGAAGCTTTCTTT	CASSWGQGANTEAFF
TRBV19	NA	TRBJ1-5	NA	TGTGCCAGTAGTATAGGGACAGCTTATAGCAATCAGCCCCAGCATTTT	CASSIGTAYSNQPQHF
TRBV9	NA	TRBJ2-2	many	TGTGCCAGCAGCGTCCAAGGGGGGAACACCGGGGAGCTGTTTTTT	CASSVQGGNTGELFF
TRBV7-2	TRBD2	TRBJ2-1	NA	TGTGCCAGCAGGTTTAGCGGGGGGGCCGTAAATGAGCAGTTCTTC	CASRFSGGAVNEQFF
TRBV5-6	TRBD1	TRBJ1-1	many	TGTGCCAGCAGCCCTCAATGGACAGGGGGCCTCACTGAAGCTTTCTTT	CASSPQWTGGLTEAFF
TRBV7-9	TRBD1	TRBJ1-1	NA	TGTGCCAGCAGCCCATTGGGACAGTGGAACACTGAAGCTTTCTTT	CASSPLGQWNTEAFF
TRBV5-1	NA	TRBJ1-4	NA	TGCGCCAGCAGCTTGCAGGCCAGGGATGAAAAACTGTTTTTT	CASSLQARDEKLFF
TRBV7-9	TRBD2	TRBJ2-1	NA	TGTGCCAGCAGCTTAACTAGCGGGGTTTCCTACAATGAGCAGTTCTTC	CASSLTSGVSYNEQFF
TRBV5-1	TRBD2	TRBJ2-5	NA	TGCGCCAGCAGCTACGGACTAGCGGGGGGTCTCCAAGAGACCCAGTACTTC	CASSYGLAGGLQETQYF
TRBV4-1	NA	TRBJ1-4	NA	TGCGCCAGCAGCCAAGATTCCAGGACACCTGAAAAACTGTTTTTT	CASSQDSRTPEKLFF
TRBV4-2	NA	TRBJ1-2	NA	TGTGCCAGCAGCCAACAGACTCGCTACACCTTC	CASSQQTRYTF
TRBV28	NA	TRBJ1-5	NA	TGTGCCAGCAGTATAAGGGGAGGGGGCAATCAGCCCCAGCATTTT	CASSIRGGGNQPQHF
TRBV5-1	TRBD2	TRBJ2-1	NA	TGCGCCAGCAGCTCGACTAGCGGGGGGATGAATGAGCAGTTCTTC	CASSSTSGGMNEQFF
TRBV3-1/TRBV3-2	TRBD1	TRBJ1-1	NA	TGTGCCGCCGGACAGGCGAACACTGAAGCTTTCTTT	CAAGQANTEAFF
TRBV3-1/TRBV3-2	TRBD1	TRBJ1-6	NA	TGTGCCAGCAGCCCTCTGGACAGGGTGGGATCACCCCTCCACTTT	CASSPLDRVGSPLHF
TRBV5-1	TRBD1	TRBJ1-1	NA	TGCGCCAGCAAGACTACAGGGGTGAACACTGAAGCTTTCTTT	CASKTTGVNTEAFF
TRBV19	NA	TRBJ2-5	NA	TGTGCCAGTAGTATAACGGGGGTGATCTCCTCCAGAGAGACCCAGTACTTC	CASSITGVISSRETQYF
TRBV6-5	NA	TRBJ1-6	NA	TGTGCCAGCGCCGGGAGCTATAATTCACCCCTCCACTTT	CASAGSYNSPLHF
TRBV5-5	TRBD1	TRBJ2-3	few	TGTGCCAGCAGCCCCTCCGGGACAGGGGGCACAGATACGCAGTATTTT	CASSPSGTGGTDTQYF
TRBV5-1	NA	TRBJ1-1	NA	TGCGCCAGCAGCGGAGGACTGCTTCCGCGGGACACTGAAGCTTTCTTT	CASSGGLLPRDTEAFF
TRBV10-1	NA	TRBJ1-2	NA	TGCGCCAGCAGTGAACAAGGGACATCGAGAGGCTACACCTTC	CASSEQGTSRGYTF